This T cell receptor beta chain was documented in a study of blood T cells in healthy people across ages. J was trimmed by 12 bases and V by 6 bases; bases with no gene match: 22. The CDR3 extends over 18 amino acids. CDR1 is SQVTM and CDR2 is ANQGSEA in the germline V gene. A second about 7 to 11 cycle PCR used barcoded and J-beta primers. In TCRdb, the 5' RACE reads were re-called with MiXCR into one record per CDR3 protein. The sample includes some 1,000,000 distinct CDR3 sequences, under 30% of them seen just once. These data were also reused for a study on T cells of mothers and their children. Turning to that study: cDNA synthesis used all extracted RNA, approximately 1.5 ug per 15 ul. An overlap that was slightly higher, though non-significant, was seen in related mother-child pairs versus unrelated pairs.

Specimen: blood. This clonotype was obtained from a girl aged 2 to 10 in good health. The chain is built from TRBV29-1 and TRBJ2-1, with TRBD2 matching 14 bases. DNA of the CDR3: TGCAGCGTGCTCGGGACTAGCGGGAGCCTAAGCTCACTGAGGGGGCAGTTCTTC. Translation: CSVLGTSGSLSSLRGQFF.